Following are 31 T cell receptor beta chains from one sample sequenced in a study of patients and donors after allogeneic stem cell transplantation. TCRdb processed the RT-PCR reads anew with MiXCR; each CDR3 protein has one entry. The sample has 800,000 to 1,000,000 distinct CDR3 sequences, roughly 18% seen once. Input material: blood, either unsorted or a sorted T cell fraction (not recorded which). Receptor source: a human donor who was either an allogeneic HSCT recipient or a stem cell or donor lymphocyte infusion donor (not recorded which). It is not recorded whose cells these are; they may come from a transplant donor.

This chain uses TRBV24-1 with TRBJ2-2, with D unresolved. V lost 4 bases and J 0 bases, leaving 5 bases between the germline ends. CDR3 length: 14 amino acids. The germline V gene encodes CDR1 KGHDR and CDR2 SFDVKD. The DNA of the CDR3 is TGTGCCACCAGTGAAGGAGCGAACACCGGGGAGCTGTTTTTT. It codes for CATSEGANTGELFF.

This clonotype has a handful of counts. The genes are TRBV4-2 and TRBJ1-6; TRBD1 aligns across 7 bases. From germline, CDR1 is LGHNA and CDR2 YNFKEQ. The V and J ends lost 3 bases and 14 bases, in that order; junction bases with no gene match: 10. The CDR3 consists of 14 residues. The CDR3 nucleotides are TGTGCCAGCAGCCAGGCCCCGAGGACAGGAGCCCTCCACTTT. Its protein is CASSQAPRTGALHF.

The rearrangement links TRBV7-2 to TRBJ2-7; D tentatively reads TRBD1 or TRBD2 (5 bases each). CDR1 is SGHTA, CDR2 FQGNSA, per germline. There are 16 residues in the CDR3. V was trimmed by 0 bases and J by 3 bases, leaving 15 bases between them. CDR3 nucleotides: TGTGCCAGCAGCTTAGCATTCGGGACCCCTGGCTACGAGCAGTACTTC. Its protein product is CASSLAFGTPGYEQYF.

This clonotype showed up many times. This chain links TRBV12-3 or TRBV12-4 with TRBJ2-3; 8 bases are shared with TRBD1. After removal of 6 bases from V and 2 bases from J, the junction contained 7 bases not matched to a gene. The length of the CDR3 is 15 residues. CDR3 region: CASRFRGPDTDTQYF. The DNA for the CDR3 is TGTGCCAGCAGGTTCAGGGGGCCCGACACAGATACGCAGTATTTT.

This clonotype was recorded a few times. The chain links TRBV7-9 to TRBJ1-1; D gene unclear. CDR3 length: 14 residues. V lost 4 bases, J lost 1 base, and 10 bases lay in between. Per germline, CDR1 SEHNR and CDR2 FQNEAQ (reference sequence). CDR3 loop: CASSSLDGNTEAFF. The CDR3 nucleotides are TGTGCCAGCAGCTCCTTGGACGGGAACACTGAAGCTTTCTTT.

V and J are TRBV11-2 and TRBJ1-6, with D maybe TRBD1 (5 bases). V lost 0 bases and J lost 7, with 16 bases in between. The CDR3 has 17 amino acids. In germline, CDR1 is SGHAT, CDR2 FQNNGV. The CDR3 region is CASSLDGGSKGNSPLHF. The CDR3 DNA reads as TGTGCCAGCAGCTTAGATGGGGGTTCAAAGGGCAATTCACCCCTCCACTTT.

The chain uses TRBV3-1 and TRBJ1-1; D unclear. Germline V gene sequence: CDR1 LGHDT, CDR2 YNNKEL (reference sequence). This CDR3 region has 16 residues. Between the trimmed V and J ends, which lost 4 bases and 3 bases, there was a span of 18 bases. CDR3 in amino acids: CASSPRPPSVDTEAFF. CDR3 in DNA: TGTGCCAGCAGCCCCCGACCACCCTCTGTAGACACTGAAGCTTTCTTT.

V usage is TRBV19 and J usage is TRBJ2-5; D ambiguous. The ends were cut back, 3 bases at V and 1 base at J, with 6 bases in the middle. CDR3 size: 13 residues. Germline V CDR1 and CDR2: LNHDA, SQIVND (reference sequence). CDR3 sequence: CASSISGQETQYF. The CDR3 nucleotides are TGTGCCAGTAGTATTTCGGGCCAAGAGACCCAGTACTTC.

The gene calls are TRBV4-2 and TRBJ2-1, with 7 bases that match TRBD1. V trimming: 0 bases; J trimming: 7 bases; junction bases outside the gene matches: 18. The CDR3 has 19 residues. Germline lookup yields CDR1 LGHNA and CDR2 YNFKEQ. CDR3 sequence: CASSQDPVVGTDDKNEQFF. The CDR3 coding sequence is TGTGCCAGCAGCCAAGATCCGGTCGTAGGGACAGACGACAAAAATGAGCAGTTCTTC.

This clonotype was seen repeatedly, ten times or more. The chain has TRBV12-3 or TRBV12-4 and TRBJ1-1; D possibly corresponds to TRBD1 (6 bases). Trimming left V 6 bases short and J 1 base short, with 12 bases between. The CDR3 is 14 amino acids. The CDR3 region has the DNA TGTGCCAGCAGCTTCACAGGGACGAACACTGAAGCTTTCTTT. This gives the protein CASSFTGTNTEAFF.

The chain recombines TRBV10-3 with TRBJ2-1, with TRBD1 matching over 7 bases. The CDR3 contains 16 residues. Germline loops: CDR1 ENHRY, CDR2 SYGVKD. Trimming at V came to 2 bases and at J to 4 bases, leaving 8 bases not matched to a gene. The CDR3 bases are TGTGCCATCAGTGAGCCCTACAGGGGCGCTTACAATGAGCAGTTCTTC. Protein: CAISEPYRGAYNEQFF.

This chain links TRBV5-6 with TRBJ1-4; possible D gene TRBD1, 5 bases. V gave up 3 bases and J gave up 10 bases, with 25 bases separating them. Germline V gives CDR1 SGHDT, CDR2 YYEEEE. This CDR3 is built from 17 residues. CDR3 sequence (DNA): TGTGCCAGCAGCTGGGGCCTGGGACGCAAGAACGTTGGAAAACTGTTTTTT. Its translation is CASSWGLGRKNVGKLFF.

This clonotype has just a few counts. The rearrangement joins TRBV20-1 to TRBJ2-1; 11 nucleotides match TRBD2. The V segment lost 4 bases and the J segment 10 bases; nucleotides outside the gene matches: 9. Germline-derived CDR1 and CDR2 are DFQATT and SNEGSKA (reference sequence). CDR3 length: 14 amino acids. The CDR3 coding sequence is TGCAGTGCTAATATACTAGCGGGAGTTGGGGAGCAGTTCTTC. Protein sequence: CSANILAGVGEQFF.

This clonotype was detected only a few times. The CDR3 loop is CASAYGTDLSGANVLTF. The CDR3 region has the DNA TGTGCCAGCGCCTACGGGACAGATCTCTCTGGGGCCAACGTCCTGACTTTC. V is TRBV27 and J is TRBJ2-6, with 7 bases that match TRBD1. CDR1 is MNHEY, CDR2 SMNVEV, per germline (reference sequence). CDR3 length equals 17 residues. The junction had 10 bases not matched to a gene; V was cut back by 8 bases and J by 0 bases.

This clonotype has only a few counts. This chain links TRBV11-1 with TRBJ2-3; 7 nucleotides agree with TRBD1. The V segment lost 5 bases and the J segment 8 bases; nucleotides outside the gene matches: 4. CDR3 length: 12 amino acids. CDR1 and CDR2 (germline): SGHAT, FQDESV (reference sequence). The CDR3 DNA sequence: TGTGCCAGCAGCCAGGACAGGAGTACGCAGTATTTT. It yields the protein CASSQDRSTQYF.

In its sample, this clonotype was seen a few times. V and J are TRBV2 and TRBJ1-2, with 7 bases identical to TRBD1. The V gene's germline CDR1 is SNHLY and CDR2 FYNNEI. The CDR3 is 15 residues long. The J segment lost 6 bases and the V segment lost 10 bases, leaving 17 bases of the junction unmatched. The CDR3 loop is CATQGRGPLTHGYTF. Written as DNA, the CDR3 is TGTGCCACCCAAGGGAGGGGGCCACTTACCCATGGCTACACCTTC. The variable domain in full, completed from reference TRBV2 and TRBJ1-2, reads EPEVTQTPSHQVTQMGQEVILRCVPISNHLYFYWYRQILGQKVEFLVSFYNNEISEKSEIFDDQFSVERPDGSNFTLKIRSTKLEDSAMYFCATQGRGPLTHGYTFGSGTRLTVV.

V and J are TRBV12-3 or TRBV12-4 and TRBJ1-5, with D uncertain. The CDR3 spans 15 residues. Trimming took 1 base from V and 6 from J, leaving 13 bases between them. This chain's CDR3 is CASSLDGNFGQPQHF. The DNA for the CDR3 is TGTGCCAGCAGTTTAGATGGGAACTTTGGTCAGCCCCAGCATTTT.

The chain combines TRBV2 with TRBJ1-4, with D unresolved. This CDR3 comprises 14 residues. V shed 4 bases and J shed 4 bases, with 10 bases lying between them. Germline V gene sequence: CDR1 SNHLY, CDR2 FYNNEI. The CDR3 DNA is TGTGCCAGCAGTGTACGGGGTCTTAATGAAAAACTGTTTTTT. Translated, it gives CASSVRGLNEKLFF.

This clonotype showed up just a few times. The chain uses TRBV20-1 and TRBJ2-1, with D possibly being TRBD1 or TRBD2 (5 bases each). Trimming took 1 base from V and 4 from J, leaving 14 bases between them. Germline lookup yields CDR1 DFQATT and CDR2 SNEGSKA (reference sequence). The CDR3 extends over 15 amino acids. CDR3 DNA: TGCAGTGCTAGAGTTGGTGGGGGAACTTACAATGAGCAGTTCTTC. It is translated as CSARVGGGTYNEQFF.

The chain joins TRBV12-3 or TRBV12-4 to TRBJ1-2; D perhaps matches TRBD1 (6 bases). Trimming left V 4 bases short and J 7 bases short, with 19 bases between. The CDR3 runs to 15 residues. CDR3 in amino acids: CASSSAGAEPSGYTF. CDR3 nucleotide sequence: TGTGCCAGCAGTTCCGCGGGGGCAGAACCGTCTGGCTACACCTTC.

This clonotype was counted a few times. The J gene is TRBJ1-1, the V gene TRBV3-1; the D is unclear. The CDR3 consists of 12 residues. V dropped 1 base and J dropped 8 bases, with 8 bases sitting between them. Germline CDR1 reads LGHDT; CDR2 reads YNNKEL (reference sequence). CDR3 sequence (DNA): TGTGCCAGCAGCCAAGTGGGGAGGGAAGCTTTCTTT. Its translation: CASSQVGREAFF.

The chain has TRBV7-6 and TRBJ2-1, with TRBD2 matching 9 bases. The CDR3 loop spans 15 amino acids. In germline, CDR1 is SGHVS, CDR2 FNYEAQ. V shed 6 bases and J 12 bases; nucleotides not matched to a gene: 15. This chain's CDR3 is CASSSGTSFSHSQFF. The CDR3 DNA reads as TGTGCCAGCAGTTCCGGGACTAGCTTCTCCCATTCGCAGTTCTTC.

This clonotype was detected only a few times. The V call is TRBV3-1, the J call TRBJ1-5; 10 positions match TRBD1. V lost 4 bases to trimming and J lost 4 bases; unmatched junction nucleotides: 4. Germline V gene data show CDR1 as LGHDT and CDR2 as YNNKEL (reference sequence). The CDR3 has 15 amino acids. CDR3 in amino acids: CASSREDRGNQPQHF. The CDR3 DNA follows: TGTGCCAGCAGCCGAGAGGACAGGGGGAATCAGCCCCAGCATTTT.

The rearrangement uses TRBV6-1 and TRBJ1-6; D remains ambiguous. Germline values: CDR1 MNHNS, CDR2 SASEGT. Trimming stripped 8 bases from V and 2 bases from J, with 10 bases between. CDR3 length: 14 residues. The CDR3 sequence: CASGLATYNSPLHF. The DNA of the CDR3 is TGTGCCAGCGGCTTAGCTACCTATAATTCACCCCTCCACTTT.

This clonotype was observed a few times. The chain joins TRBV4-1 to TRBJ1-1; D unclear. This CDR3 contains 12 residues. Germline assignment: CDR1 MGHRA and CDR2 YSYEKL. Trimming took 4 bases from V and 4 from J, leaving 7 bases between them. CDR3: CASSPSATEAFF. DNA for the CDR3: TGCGCCAGCAGCCCCTCGGCCACTGAAGCTTTCTTT.

The table lists this clonotype with a few counts. The chain has TRBV6-5 and TRBJ1-1; D might be TRBD1 (6 bases). Germline CDR1 reads MNHEY; CDR2 reads SVGAGI. This CDR3 region has 14 residues. Deletions cut 0 bases from V and 3 bases from J, with 8 bases between. CDR3 residues: CASSYSQGDTEAFF. In DNA form, the CDR3 reads TGTGCCAGCAGTTACTCACAGGGCGACACTGAAGCTTTCTTT.

This clonotype was picked up a small number of times. V is TRBV14 and J is TRBJ2-5; D is perhaps TRBD2 (5 bases). The V and J ends lost 2 bases and 7 bases respectively, with 8 bases between them. The CDR3 has 12 amino acids. Per germline, CDR1 SGHDN and CDR2 FVKESK. CDR3 DNA sequence: TGTGCCAGCAGCCAACGGGCGGGGACCCAGTACTTC. Translation gives CASSQRAGTQYF.

This chain connects TRBV10-3 to TRBJ2-7; TRBD1 matches at 7 bases. Germline CDR1 reads ENHRY; CDR2 reads SYGVKD. V shed 6 bases, J shed 7 bases, and the junction held 12 bases outside the gene matches. This CDR3 contains 14 residues. In DNA form, the CDR3 reads TGTGCCATCAGATCACCGGGACAGTCGAGGGAGCAGTACTTC. It yields the protein CAIRSPGQSREQYF.

This clonotype has more than one count but fewer than ten. The chain has TRBV5-4 and TRBJ1-1; weak D call: TRBD1 (5 bases). CDR3 length: 14 residues. Germline CDR1 is SGHNT and CDR2 is YYREEE (reference sequence). V dropped 7 bases and J dropped 2 bases, with 15 bases sitting between them. DNA for the CDR3: TGTGCCAGCCTTCGTCCTGGACAAAACACTGAAGCTTTCTTT. Translation: CASLRPGQNTEAFF.

The rearrangement links TRBV6-1 to TRBJ1-1, with a possible D match to TRBD1 (6 bases). This CDR3 comprises 16 residues. The V gene lost 6 bases and the J gene lost 1 base, with 18 bases spanning the gap. Germline CDR1 reads MNHNS; CDR2 reads SASEGT. CDR3 bases: TGTGCCAGCAGCCCTCCACCCGCAGGGGCGAACACTGAAGCTTTCTTT. Translating gives CASSPPPAGANTEAFF.

This clonotype was observed a handful of times. The gene calls are TRBV10-3 and TRBJ2-2, with TRBD1 identical over 8 bases. Germline CDR1 ENHRY, CDR2 SYGVKD. The CDR3 covers 15 residues. The V and J ends lost 6 bases and 6 bases, in that order; junction bases with no gene match: 9. CDR3 sequence reads: CAIRGQVSSAGELFF. CDR3 DNA: TGTGCCATCAGGGGACAGGTATCTAGCGCCGGGGAGCTGTTTTTT.